The entry that follows covers one T cell receptor beta chain sequence. CDR1 is ENHRY and CDR2 is SYGVKD in the germline V gene. The CDR3 has 18 residues. The junction had 9 bases not matched to a gene; V was cut back by 4 bases and J by 2 bases. The data were obtained in a study of cytomegalovirus exposure and HLA in healthy donors. 13 Jbeta primers and 60 Vbeta primers were used for the PCR. Method: immunoSEQ multiplex PCR; TCRdb's copy keeps in-frame clones and lacks some. Altogether approximately 150,000 clones are present, 75% being singletons, with the ten largest covering 11%. The chain carries TRBV10-3 and TRBJ2-1; 12 positions agree with TRBD2. The sequencing input was PBMCs. The sequence was obtained from a man younger than 35 in good health and CMV-seropositive. The CDR3 here is CAISGLAGGFRAYNEQFF. The DNA for the CDR3 is TGTGCCATCAGTGGGCTAGCGGGAGGGTTCAGGGCCTACAATGAGCAGTTCTTC.